The text below deals with one T cell receptor beta chain. The authors took blood RNA from unsorted whole blood and also extracted germline DNA. Constant-region priming of around 530 ng total RNA yielded TCR beta cDNA. Three nested multiplex PCR rounds, a slightly modified ARM-PCR, produced the libraries for TCR beta. PCR rounds one and two used TRBV1-TRBV30 forward primers with a C-beta reverse primer for roughly 9 cycles each. Using its own MiXCR run on the multiplex PCR reads, TCRdb lists one record per CDR3 protein. The sample lists about 310,000 distinct CDR3 sequences, roughly 60% occurring once. The data are from a study of tumor-infiltrating lymphocytes in primary liver carcinoma. Study details: Samples had roughly 3.5 to 7.13 million productive TCRbeta reads, comparable between tissue types.

The CDR3 extends over 15 amino acids. V was pared by 3 bases and J by 4 bases, with 8 bases of the junction left unmatched. Germline values: CDR1 SGHAT, CDR2 FQNNGV. Sample: peripheral blood. This chain links TRBV11-2 with TRBJ1-2; 7 bases are shared with TRBD1. The sequence derives from a woman aged 25 to 45 with primary liver carcinoma and hepatitis B virus infection. The CDR3 nucleotides are TGTGCCAGCAGCTTGGGACGACAGGGAACCTATGGCTACACCTTC. Translation: CASSLGRQGTYGYTF.